The entry that follows covers one TCR beta chain sequence. CDR3 length: 16 amino acids. V was shortened by 5 bases and J by 1 base, with 15 bases between the two germline ends. Per germline, CDR1 LNHDA and CDR2 SQIVND (reference sequence). Here immunoSEQ multiplex PCR was the method, and the copy in TCRdb shows in-frame clones only, minus some. The table records 200,000 to 250,000 clones, around four fifths of them present only once. The data are from a study of blood T cell repertoires in COVID-19. J is TRBJ1-5 and V is TRBV19; D is possibly TRBD1 (5 bases). Sequencing was carried out using peripheral blood. This clonotype was sampled from a young man with active or convalescent COVID-19. The chain's CDR3 is CASSSQDRSSNQPQHF. CDR3 in DNA: TGTGCCAGTAGTTCTCAAGACAGATCCAGCAATCAGCCCCAGCATTTT.